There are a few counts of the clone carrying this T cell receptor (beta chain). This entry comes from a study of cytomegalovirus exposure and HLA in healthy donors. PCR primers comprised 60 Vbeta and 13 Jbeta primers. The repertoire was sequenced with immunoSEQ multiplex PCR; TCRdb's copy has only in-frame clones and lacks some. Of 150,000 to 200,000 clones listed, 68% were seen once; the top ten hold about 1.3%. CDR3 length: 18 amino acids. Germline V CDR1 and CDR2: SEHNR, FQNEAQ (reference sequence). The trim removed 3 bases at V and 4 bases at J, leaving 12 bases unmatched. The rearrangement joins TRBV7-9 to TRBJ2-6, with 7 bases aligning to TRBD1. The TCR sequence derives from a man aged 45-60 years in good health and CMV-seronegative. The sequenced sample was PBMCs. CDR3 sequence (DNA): TGTGCCAGCAGCTTTTGGACAGGTCCCTCTGCCGGGGCCAACGTCCTGACTTTC. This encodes CASSFWTGPSAGANVLTF. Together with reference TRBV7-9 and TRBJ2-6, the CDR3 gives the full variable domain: DTGVSQNPRHKITKRGQNVTFRCDPISEHNRLYWYRQTLGQGPEFLTYFQNEAQLEKSRLLSDRFSAERPKGSFSTLEIQRTEQGDSAMYLCASSFWTGPSAGANVLTFGAGSRLTVL.